The present entry profiles one T cell receptor beta chain with its context. This entry belongs to a study of blood T cell repertoires in COVID-19. Repertoires were generated with immunoSEQ multiplex PCR, while TCRdb's copy carries only in-frame clones and drops some. The sample records a few hundred thousand clones, approximately 89% being singletons. The CDR3 extends over 13 amino acids. The germline V and J ends were trimmed by 8 bases and 2 bases, with 11 bases remaining between them. Germline CDR1 is SEHNR and CDR2 is FQNEAQ (reference sequence). What was sequenced was peripheral blood. The V and J genes are TRBV7-9 and TRBJ2-3; D possibly corresponds to TRBD1 (6 bases). The clonotype originates from a woman aged 50 to 60 who had recovered from COVID-19. The CDR3 DNA follows: TGTGCCAGCGGGGGCGAGTCCACAGATACGCAGTATTTT. Translating gives CASGGESTDTQYF. The full variable domain, completed using reference TRBV7-9 and TRBJ2-3, is DTGVSQNPRHKITKRGQNVTFRCDPISEHNRLYWYRQTLGQGPEFLTYFQNEAQLEKSRLLSDRFSAERPKGSFSTLEIQRTEQGDSAMYLCASGGESTDTQYFGPGTRLTVL.